These T cell receptor beta chains were read from a single sample in a study of blood T cell repertoires in COVID-19. Clones were read by immunoSEQ multiplex PCR, and TCRdb kept only the in-frame ones, dropping some. The sample holds about 110,000 clones, approximately 70% seen once. Sequenced material: peripheral blood. The receptor source for this set is a woman aged 40 to 50 with acute or convalescent COVID-19. Each CDR3 is given with its conserved first and last residue. Each record gives: D gene, clone size, J gene, V gene, CDR3 DNA, CDR3 protein. D genes are given only for firm matches. Some rows mark clone size as missing; the rest say once, few, many or name a class of expanded clone.

NA,NA,TRBJ1-2,TRBV18,TGTGCCAGCTCACCACGAAGGGAGGACGGCTACACCTTC,CASSPRREDGYTF
TRBD2,NA,TRBJ2-5,TRBV5-4,TGTGCCAGCCGACTAGCGGGGACGGAGACCCAGTACTTC,CASRLAGTETQYF
TRBD2,NA,TRBJ2-7,TRBV28,TGTGCCAGCAGTCCGGGAGGGTCTACCTACGAGCAGTACTTC,CASSPGGSTYEQYF
NA,NA,TRBJ1-4,TRBV9,TGTGCCAGCAGCGTAGTAGGTGCGGGGGGTGAAAAACTGTTTTTT,CASSVVGAGGEKLFF
NA,NA,TRBJ1-1,TRBV2,TGTGCCAGCAGTGAAGGCAGGGGTGGGAACACTGAAGCTTTCTTT,CASSEGRGGNTEAFF
NA,NA,TRBJ2-5,TRBV2,TGTGCCACCCAAAGGGACTTTCAAGAGACCCAGTACTTC,CATQRDFQETQYF
TRBD2,NA,TRBJ2-2,TRBV5-5,TGTGCCAGCAGCGCGGGGGGCCTGAACACCGGGGAGCTGTTTTTT,CASSAGGLNTGELFF
NA,few,TRBJ1-1,TRBV11-2,TGTGCCAGCAGCCGGAACAGGAACACTGAAGCTTTCTTT,CASSRNRNTEAFF
NA,NA,TRBJ2-3,TRBV3-1/TRBV3-2,TGTGCCAGCAGCCGGGTAGGGGCTAGCACAGATACGCAGTATTTT,CASSRVGASTDTQYF
TRBD1,few,TRBJ1-2,TRBV6-5,TGTGCCAGCAGAATGGACAGGGGTTTCTATGGCTACACCTTC,CASRMDRGFYGYTF
TRBD2,NA,TRBJ2-7,TRBV6-5,TGTGCCAGCAGTTACGACGCGGGGGGACCCCCATACGAGCAGTACTTC,CASSYDAGGPPYEQYF
TRBD1,NA,TRBJ2-5,TRBV28,TGTGCCAGCAGTTCCGGGACAGAAGAGACCCAGTACTTC,CASSSGTEETQYF
NA,NA,TRBJ2-2,TRBV5-4,TGTGCCAGCAGCTTCTGGGACATAAACACCGGGGAGCTGTTTTTT,CASSFWDINTGELFF
TRBD1,NA,TRBJ2-4,TRBV7-9,TGTGCCAGCAGCTTATCGGCAGGGGGAAACATTCAGTACTTC,CASSLSAGGNIQYF
NA,NA,TRBJ2-1,TRBV10-3,TGTGCCATCAGTGAATGGAGCGATGAGCAGTTCTTC,CAISEWSDEQFF
NA,NA,TRBJ2-7,TRBV3-1/TRBV3-2,TGTGCCAGCAGCCAAAACCCGGGCTCCTACGAGCAGTACTTC,CASSQNPGSYEQYF
NA,NA,TRBJ1-6,TRBV6-2/TRBV6-3,TGTGCCAGCAGTTCCTTTGTTGCAGCCTCGGGTTCACCCCTCCACTTT,CASSSFVAASGSPLHF
NA,NA,TRBJ1-5,TRBV7-9,TGTGCCAGCAGCTTGGGCCAGGGGATTGGTAGCAATCAGCCCCAGCATTTT,CASSLGQGIGSNQPQHF
NA,few,TRBJ1-4,TRBV6-2/TRBV6-3,TGTGCCAGCAGTTACCACGGGGATGAAGATGAAAAACTGTTTTTT,CASSYHGDEDEKLFF
TRBD2,NA,TRBJ2-1,TRBV3-1/TRBV3-2,TGTGCCAGCAGCCAACAAGCGGGGGGGTACAATGAGCAGTTCTTC,CASSQQAGGYNEQFF
TRBD2,few,TRBJ2-5,TRBV2,TGTGCCAGCAGTGAAGGCGGTAGCGGGGGGGTGGAGACCCAGTACTTC,CASSEGGSGGVETQYF
NA,NA,TRBJ2-7,TRBV29-1,TGCAGCGTTGAAGTTATATACGAGCAGTACTTC,CSVEVIYEQYF